This entry lists 17 T cell receptor beta chains sequenced from one sample in a study of blood T cell repertoires in COVID-19. Sequencing was performed with immunoSEQ multiplex PCR; in TCRdb, only in-frame clones are kept and a portion is missing. This sample carries 200,000 to 300,000 clones, around 84% of them seen once, and the ten largest clones take approximately 2.3%. Sequenced input: peripheral blood. The receptors derive from a man between 40 and 49 years old who had recovered from COVID-19.

This chain links TRBV7-2 with TRBJ1-1; 11 bases are a match to TRBD1. The V gene's germline CDR1 is SGHTA and CDR2 FQGNSA. Trimming cost V 3 bases and J 11 bases; bases outside gene matches: 5. This CDR3 has 13 amino acids. The CDR3: CASSFRDRGYAFF. CDR3 DNA sequence: TGTGCCAGCAGCTTCCGGGACAGGGGGTACGCTTTCTTT.

There are a few counts of this clone. The CDR3 reads CASSLEAGGGDTQYF. The CDR3 DNA reads as TGTGCCAGCAGCTTGGAGGCGGGAGGTGGAGATACGCAGTATTTT. The chain recombines TRBV5-5 with TRBJ2-3; 8 nucleotides align to TRBD2. The germline gives CDR1 SGHKS, CDR2 YYEKEE (reference sequence). Losses at the gene ends were 0 bases for V and 5 bases for J; bases not matched to a gene: 5. CDR3 length equals 15 residues.

Here the CDR3 DNA reads TGTGCCAGCAGCGCCCGCGGGGTATCTGGAAACACCATATATTTT. It specifies CASSARGVSGNTIYF. The rearrangement links TRBV9 to TRBJ1-3, with D uncertain. Trimming removed 3 bases from V and 1 base from J, with 11 bases in between. This CDR3 comprises 15 residues. The germline V gene has CDR1 SGDLS and CDR2 YYNGEE.

The chain uses TRBV7-9 and TRBJ1-1; D may be TRBD1 (5 bases). V was cut by 5 bases and J by 1 base, with 11 bases left in between. Germline V CDR1 and CDR2: SEHNR, FQNEAQ (reference sequence). The CDR3 extends over 14 amino acids. The CDR3 here is CASSRGGPNTEAFF. CDR3 bases: TGTGCCAGCAGCCGGGGGGGACCGAACACTGAAGCTTTCTTT.

The rearrangement uses TRBV19 and TRBJ2-7, with 8 bases identical to TRBD2. Germline assignment: CDR1 LNHDA and CDR2 SQIVND (reference sequence). Trimming took 5 bases from V and 6 from J; bases not matched to a gene: 9. The CDR3 runs 14 residues. The chain's CDR3 is CASSLYLAGGEQYF. In DNA form, the CDR3 reads TGTGCCAGTAGTCTCTATTTGGCGGGGGGCGAGCAGTACTTC.

J is TRBJ2-7 and V is TRBV5-5; the match to TRBD1 covers 10 bases. From germline, CDR1 is SGHKS and CDR2 YYEKEE (reference sequence). This CDR3 is 15 amino acids long. V was pared by 4 bases and J by 5 bases, with 9 bases of the junction left unmatched. The CDR3 sequence is CASSIRTGGHHEQYF. The CDR3 DNA follows: TGTGCCAGCAGCATCCGGACAGGGGGGCACCACGAGCAGTACTTC. Variable domain in full (rest from reference TRBV5-5 and TRBJ2-7): DAGVTQSPTHLIKTRGQQVTLRCSPISGHKSVSWYQQVLGQGPQFIFQYYEKEERGRGNFPDRFSARQFPNYSSELNVNALLLGDSALYLCASSIRTGGHHEQYFGPGTRLTVT.

This clone showed up just a few times. The chain employs TRBV11-3 and TRBJ2-3; 12 nucleotides match TRBD2. The CDR3 runs 20 residues. With 4 bases clipped from V and 2 bases from J, the junction kept 16 bases outside the gene matches. Looked up from germline, CDR1 is SGHNT and CDR2 is YENEEA. This CDR3 reads CASSSNFPGLAGRTTDTQYF. The CDR3 bases are TGTGCCAGCAGCTCAAACTTCCCGGGACTAGCGGGCCGGACCACAGATACGCAGTATTTT.

V is TRBV5-6 and J is TRBJ2-2, with D uncertain. V gave up 3 bases and J gave up 2 bases, with 5 bases separating them. The CDR3 is 13 residues long. Germline CDR1 SGHDT, CDR2 YYEEEE. CDR3 DNA sequence: TGTGCCAGCAGCTCCCTTAACACCGGGGAGCTGTTTTTT. This gives the protein CASSSLNTGELFF. Combining the CDR3 with reference TRBV5-6 and TRBJ2-2 gives the whole variable domain DAGVTQSPTHLIKTRGQQVTLRCSPKSGHDTVSWYQQALGQGPQFIFQYYEEEERQRGNFPDRFSGHQFPNYSSELNVNALLLGDSALYLCASSSLNTGELFFGEGSRLTVL.

The gene calls are TRBV11-2 and TRBJ1-1; D is uncertain. Trimming removed 0 bases at V and 0 bases at J, with 8 bases between. This CDR3 is built from 15 residues. Germline-derived CDR1 and CDR2 are SGHAT and FQNNGV. Here the CDR3 DNA reads TGTGCCAGCAGCTTAGAAGTCAGGATGAACACTGAAGCTTTCTTT. Its translation is CASSLEVRMNTEAFF.

This clone was seen only a few times. The chain carries TRBV18 and TRBJ1-2, with D possibly matching TRBD1 (5 bases). Germline V gene data show CDR1 as KGHSH and CDR2 as LQKENI. The CDR3 is 14 amino acids. Between the trimmed V and J ends, which lost 1 base and 2 bases, there was a span of 8 bases. CDR3 DNA: TGTGCCAGCTCACCACAGCGACAGAACTATGGCTACACCTTC. It codes for CASSPQRQNYGYTF.

The chain recombines TRBV3-1 (or the pseudogene TRBV3-2) with TRBJ2-2; D may be TRBD1 (5 bases). The length of the CDR3 is 17 residues. The germline V gene has CDR1 LGHDT and CDR2 YNNKEL (reference sequence). The V end lost 0 bases, the J end lost 1 base, and 12 bases lay between the germline ends. CDR3 residues: CASSQDLITGNTGELFF. The CDR3 region has the DNA TGTGCCAGCAGCCAAGATCTTATTACAGGGAACACCGGGGAGCTGTTTTTT.

The chain's CDR3 is CASLGTSEGETQYF. The CDR3, as DNA: TGTGCCAGCCTTGGGACTAGCGAAGGGGAGACCCAGTACTTC. This chain uses TRBV3-1 (or the pseudogene TRBV3-2) with TRBJ2-5; 10 positions match TRBD2. This CDR3 contains 14 residues. V was clipped by 8 bases and J by 5 bases; unmatched bases: 8. Germline V gene sequence: CDR1 LGHDT, CDR2 YNNKEL (reference sequence).

V and J are TRBV2 and TRBJ1-2, with 12 positions matching TRBD1. This CDR3 has 17 amino acids. Trimming at V came to 2 bases and at J to 8 bases, leaving 12 bases not matched to a gene. Germline V gene sequence: CDR1 SNHLY, CDR2 FYNNEI. The CDR3 is CASSEFGTGGRGEGYTF. The DNA of the CDR3 is TGTGCCAGCAGTGAATTTGGGACAGGGGGCCGCGGAGAGGGCTACACCTTC.

CDR3 amino acids: CASSLGDTEAFF. The DNA of the CDR3 is TGTGCCAGCAGCTTAGGAGACACTGAAGCTTTCTTT. The chain joins TRBV11-2 to TRBJ1-1; D ambiguous. The CDR3 is 12 amino acids. CDR1 is SGHAT, CDR2 FQNNGV, per germline. Trimming removed 1 base from V and 3 bases from J, with 3 bases in between. Together with reference TRBV11-2 and TRBJ1-1, the CDR3 gives the full variable domain: EAGVAQSPRYKIIEKRQSVAFWCNPISGHATLYWYQQILGQGPKLLIQFQNNGVVDDSQLPKDRFSAERLKGVDSTLKIQPAKLEDSAVYLCASSLGDTEAFFGQGTRLTVV.

The table lists this clone with a few counts. Other nucleotide sequences in the sample specify the same CDR3. The chain combines TRBV19 with TRBJ1-5, with a tentative D call TRBD1 (5 bases). Trimming left V 3 bases short and J 0 bases short, with 6 bases between. The CDR3 consists of 14 residues. Per the germline V gene, CDR1 is LNHDA and CDR2 is SQIVND (reference sequence). The CDR3 DNA follows: TGTGCCAGTAGTATCAGGGATAGCAATCAGCCCCAGCATTTT. This codes for CASSIRDSNQPQHF.

This rearrangement joins TRBV9 to TRBJ2-7, with 9 bases identical to TRBD1. V trimming: 3 bases; J trimming: 2 bases; junction bases outside the gene matches: 3. This CDR3 is built from 14 residues. Germline lookup yields CDR1 SGDLS and CDR2 YYNGEE. This chain's CDR3 is CASSAGQGTYEQYF. DNA of the CDR3: TGTGCCAGCAGCGCGGGACAGGGAACCTACGAGCAGTACTTC.

This clone was recorded once. V usage is TRBV29-1 and J usage is TRBJ1-4, with D perhaps matching TRBD1 (6 bases). Germline V gene sequence: CDR1 SQVTM, CDR2 ANQGSEA. The V end was cut by 6 bases, the J end by 7 bases, with 9 bases between. This CDR3 is 11 amino acids long. This CDR3 reads CSVARGEKLFF. In DNA form, the CDR3 reads TGCAGCGTGGCCAGGGGTGAAAAACTGTTTTTT.